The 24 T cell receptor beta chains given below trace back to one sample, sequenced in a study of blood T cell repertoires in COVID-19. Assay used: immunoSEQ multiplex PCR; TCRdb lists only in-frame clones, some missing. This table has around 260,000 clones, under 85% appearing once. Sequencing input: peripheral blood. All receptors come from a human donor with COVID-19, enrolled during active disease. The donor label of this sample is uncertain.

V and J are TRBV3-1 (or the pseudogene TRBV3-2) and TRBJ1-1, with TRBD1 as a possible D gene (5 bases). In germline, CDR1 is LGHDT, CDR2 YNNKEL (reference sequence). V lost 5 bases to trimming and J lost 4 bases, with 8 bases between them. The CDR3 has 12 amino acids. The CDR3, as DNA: TGTGCCAGCAGCTCCAGGGTCACTGAAGCTTTCTTT. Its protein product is CASSSRVTEAFF.

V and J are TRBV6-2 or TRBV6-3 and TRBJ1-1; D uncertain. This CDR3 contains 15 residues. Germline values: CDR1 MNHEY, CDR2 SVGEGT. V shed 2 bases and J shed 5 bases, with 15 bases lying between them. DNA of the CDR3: TGTGCCAGCAGTTACCCCCCTTCACCCGCGACTGAAGCTTTCTTT. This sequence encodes CASSYPPSPATEAFF.

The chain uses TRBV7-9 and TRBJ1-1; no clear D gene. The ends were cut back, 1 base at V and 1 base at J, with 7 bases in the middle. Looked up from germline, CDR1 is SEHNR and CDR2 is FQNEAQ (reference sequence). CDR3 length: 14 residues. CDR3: CASSLGGQNTEAFF. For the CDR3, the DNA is TGTGCCAGCAGCTTAGGTGGCCAGAACACTGAAGCTTTCTTT.

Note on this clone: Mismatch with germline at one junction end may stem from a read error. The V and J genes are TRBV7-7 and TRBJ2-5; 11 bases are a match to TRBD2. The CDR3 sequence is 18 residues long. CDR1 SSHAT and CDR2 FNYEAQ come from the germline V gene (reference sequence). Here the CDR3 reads CASSLGRTSGPAGETQYF. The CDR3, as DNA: TGTGCTAGCAGCTTAGGCCGGACTAGCGGGCCGGCGGGGGAGACCCAGTACTTC.

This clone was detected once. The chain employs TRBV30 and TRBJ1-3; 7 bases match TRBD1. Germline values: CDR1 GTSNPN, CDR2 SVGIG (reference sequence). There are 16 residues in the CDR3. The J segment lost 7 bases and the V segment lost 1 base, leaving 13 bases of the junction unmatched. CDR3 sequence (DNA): TGTGCCTGGAGTGGGTTGGAGGGACAGAGATTCAACACCATATATTTT. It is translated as CAWSGLEGQRFNTIYF.

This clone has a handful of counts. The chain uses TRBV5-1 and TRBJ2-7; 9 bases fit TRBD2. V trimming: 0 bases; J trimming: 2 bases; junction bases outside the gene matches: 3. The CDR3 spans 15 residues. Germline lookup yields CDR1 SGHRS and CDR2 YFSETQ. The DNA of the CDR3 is TGCGCCAGCAGCTTGGCCGGGACTAGCCCCTACGAGCAGTACTTC. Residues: CASSLAGTSPYEQYF.

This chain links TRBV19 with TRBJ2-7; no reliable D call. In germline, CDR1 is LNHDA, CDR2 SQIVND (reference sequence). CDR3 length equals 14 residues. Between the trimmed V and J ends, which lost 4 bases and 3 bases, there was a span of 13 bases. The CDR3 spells CASSSPLGSYEQYF. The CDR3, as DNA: TGTGCCAGTAGTAGCCCCCTCGGTAGCTACGAGCAGTACTTC.

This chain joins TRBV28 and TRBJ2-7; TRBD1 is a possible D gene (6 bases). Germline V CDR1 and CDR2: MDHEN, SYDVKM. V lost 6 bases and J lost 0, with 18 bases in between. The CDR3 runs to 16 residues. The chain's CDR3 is CASRSGMAGDSYEQYF. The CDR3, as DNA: TGTGCCAGCAGATCCGGGATGGCAGGGGACTCCTACGAGCAGTACTTC.

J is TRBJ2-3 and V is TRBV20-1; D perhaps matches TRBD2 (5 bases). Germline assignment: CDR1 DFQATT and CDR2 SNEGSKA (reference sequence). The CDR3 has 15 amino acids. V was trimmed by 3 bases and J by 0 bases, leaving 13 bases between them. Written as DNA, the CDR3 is TGCAGTGCTAGTCGACTACGCCTAAGCACAGATACGCAGTATTTT. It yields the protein CSASRLRLSTDTQYF.

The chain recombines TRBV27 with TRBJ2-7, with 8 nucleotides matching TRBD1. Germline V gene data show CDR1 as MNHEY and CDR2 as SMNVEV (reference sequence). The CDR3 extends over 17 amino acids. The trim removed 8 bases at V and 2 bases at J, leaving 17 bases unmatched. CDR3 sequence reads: CASGQFTGTGVTYEQYF. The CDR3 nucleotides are TGTGCCAGCGGCCAATTCACCGGGACAGGAGTTACCTACGAGCAGTACTTC.

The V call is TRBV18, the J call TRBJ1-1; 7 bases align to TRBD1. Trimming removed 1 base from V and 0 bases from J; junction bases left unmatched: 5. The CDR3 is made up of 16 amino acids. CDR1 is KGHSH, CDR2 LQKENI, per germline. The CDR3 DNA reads TGTGCCAGCTCACCACGATCGACAGGGATGAACACTGAAGCTTTCTTT. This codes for CASSPRSTGMNTEAFF.

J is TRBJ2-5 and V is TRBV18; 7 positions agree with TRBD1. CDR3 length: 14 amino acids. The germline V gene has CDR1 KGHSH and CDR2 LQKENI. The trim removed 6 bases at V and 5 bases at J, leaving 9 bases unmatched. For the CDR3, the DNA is TGTGCCAGCTCCGGGACAGATCAATGGGAGACCCAGTACTTC. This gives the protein CASSGTDQWETQYF.

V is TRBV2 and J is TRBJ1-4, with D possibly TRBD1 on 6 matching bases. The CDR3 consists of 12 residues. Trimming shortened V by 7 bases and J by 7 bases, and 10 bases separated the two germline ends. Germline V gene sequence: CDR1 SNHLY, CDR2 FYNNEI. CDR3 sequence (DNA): TGTGCCAGCAACAGGGTTCGTGAAAAACTGTTTTTT. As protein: CASNRVREKLFF. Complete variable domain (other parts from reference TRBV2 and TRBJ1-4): EPEVTQTPSHQVTQMGQEVILRCVPISNHLYFYWYRQILGQKVEFLVSFYNNEISEKSEIFDDQFSVERPDGSNFTLKIRSTKLEDSAMYFCASNRVREKLFFGSGTQLSVL.

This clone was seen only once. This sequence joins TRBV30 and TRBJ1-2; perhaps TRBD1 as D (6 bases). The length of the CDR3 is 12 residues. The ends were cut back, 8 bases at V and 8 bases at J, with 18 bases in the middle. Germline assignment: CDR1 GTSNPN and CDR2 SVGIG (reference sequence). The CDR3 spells CAVGGDNGGYTF. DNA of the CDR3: TGTGCCGTAGGGGGGGACAATGGAGGCTACACCTTC.

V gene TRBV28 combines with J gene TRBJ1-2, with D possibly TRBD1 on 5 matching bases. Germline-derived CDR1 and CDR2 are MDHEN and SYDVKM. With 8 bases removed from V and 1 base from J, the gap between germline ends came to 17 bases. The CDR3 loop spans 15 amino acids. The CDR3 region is CASRQGHLLNYGYTF. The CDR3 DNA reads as TGTGCCAGCCGCCAGGGCCATCTTCTTAACTATGGCTACACCTTC.

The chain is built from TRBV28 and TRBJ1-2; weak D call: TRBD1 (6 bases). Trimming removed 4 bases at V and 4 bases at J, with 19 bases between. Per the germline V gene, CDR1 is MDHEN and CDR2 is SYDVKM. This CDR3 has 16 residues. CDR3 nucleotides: TGTGCCAGCAGTTCACGGGATTCAGGGGCTGCCTATGGCTACACCTTC. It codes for CASSSRDSGAAYGYTF.

In nucleotides, the CDR3 is TGTGCCAGCAACCCTAGCGGGATGTATGAGCAGTTCTTC. Translated: CASNPSGMYEQFF. V usage is TRBV6-2 or TRBV6-3 and J usage is TRBJ2-1, with 9 bases matching TRBD2. Germline V gives CDR1 MNHEY, CDR2 SVGEGT. The CDR3 is 13 amino acids. V dropped 7 bases and J dropped 8; count of bases not matched to a gene: 6.

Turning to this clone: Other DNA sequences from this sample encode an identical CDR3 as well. The CDR3 loop reads CASSLQGTLNTEAFF. CDR3 sequence (DNA): TGCGCCAGCAGCTTGCAGGGGACCTTGAACACTGAAGCTTTCTTT. This sequence joins TRBV5-1 and TRBJ1-1, with D possibly matching TRBD1 (6 bases). Germline CDR1 is SGHRS and CDR2 is YFSETQ. V was trimmed by 1 base and J by 0 bases, leaving 10 bases between them. The CDR3 totals 15 residues.

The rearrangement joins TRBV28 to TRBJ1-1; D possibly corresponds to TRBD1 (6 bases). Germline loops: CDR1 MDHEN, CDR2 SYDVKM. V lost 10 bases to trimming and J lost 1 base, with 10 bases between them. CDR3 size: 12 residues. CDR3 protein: CATRDTNTEAFF. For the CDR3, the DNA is TGTGCCACCAGGGACACGAACACTGAAGCTTTCTTT.

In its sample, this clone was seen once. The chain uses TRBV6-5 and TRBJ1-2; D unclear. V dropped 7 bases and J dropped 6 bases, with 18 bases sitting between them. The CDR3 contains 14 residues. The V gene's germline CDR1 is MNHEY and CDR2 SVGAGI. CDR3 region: CASTSGGRVDGYTF. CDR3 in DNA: TGTGCCAGCACCTCGGGAGGGAGGGTCGATGGCTACACCTTC.

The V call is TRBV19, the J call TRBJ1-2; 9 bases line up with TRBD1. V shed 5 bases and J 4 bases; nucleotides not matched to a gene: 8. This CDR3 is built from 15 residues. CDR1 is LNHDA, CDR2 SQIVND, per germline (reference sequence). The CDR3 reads CASSVGTGPSYGYTF. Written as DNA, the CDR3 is TGTGCCAGTAGTGTCGGGACAGGGCCGAGCTATGGCTACACCTTC.

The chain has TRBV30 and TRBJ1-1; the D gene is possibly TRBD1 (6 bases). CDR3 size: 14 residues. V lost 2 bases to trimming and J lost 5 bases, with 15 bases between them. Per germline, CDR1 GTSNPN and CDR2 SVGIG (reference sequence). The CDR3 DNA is TGTGCCTGGAGTACAACAGGGATTGGGACTGAAGCTTTCTTT. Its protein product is CAWSTTGIGTEAFF.

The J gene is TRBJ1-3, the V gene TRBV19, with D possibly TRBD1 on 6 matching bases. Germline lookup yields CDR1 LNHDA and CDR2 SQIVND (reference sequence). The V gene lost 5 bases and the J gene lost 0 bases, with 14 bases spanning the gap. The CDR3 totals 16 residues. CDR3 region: CASSPDRAASGNTIYF. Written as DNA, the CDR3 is TGTGCCAGTAGTCCGGACAGAGCGGCCTCTGGAAACACCATATATTTT.

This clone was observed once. The CDR3 nucleotides are TGTGCCAGTAGCCCAAGACTAGATCCAACCTACGAGCAGTACTTC. Translation: CASSPRLDPTYEQYF. The V gene is TRBV19, the J gene TRBJ2-7, with D maybe TRBD2 (6 bases). The V end was cut by 6 bases, the J end by 2 bases, with 17 bases between. Germline CDR1 LNHDA, CDR2 SQIVND (reference sequence). The CDR3 totals 15 residues.